This TCR beta chain was documented in a study of blood T cells in healthy people across ages. For the second PCR, which ran for roughly 7 to 11 cycles, a sample-barcoded 5' primer and a J-beta primer mix were used. TCRdb called the 5' RACE reads again in MiXCR, with one record for every CDR3 protein. The sample consists of roughly 650,000 distinct CDR3 sequences, about 32% of them appearing once. The CDR3 runs 16 residues. Germline CDR1 is LNHDA and CDR2 is SQIVND (reference sequence). V lost 3 bases and J 3 bases, leaving 18 bases between the germline ends. This clonotype was picked up a small number of times.

Sequenced input: blood. This chain connects TRBV19 to TRBJ2-7; TRBD2 might be the D (6 bases). The source is a woman aged 80 or older in good health. CDR3 bases: TGTGCCAGTAGTATCCGGTGGGGGAGGACTGTCTACGAGCAGTACTTC. It is translated as CASSIRWGRTVYEQYF.